One TCR beta chain is described in this entry. These data come from a study of blood T cell repertoires in COVID-19. Repertoires were generated with immunoSEQ multiplex PCR, while TCRdb's copy carries only in-frame clones and drops some. The sample holds 90,000 or so clones, over 80% seen once. Germline V CDR1 and CDR2: MNHEY, SVGAGI. V gave up 5 bases and J gave up 2 bases, with 16 bases separating them. The CDR3 length is 15 residues. The receptor was derived from a human donor with active COVID-19. The donor label of this sample is uncertain. Sequencing input: peripheral blood. J is TRBJ2-7 and V is TRBV6-5; TRBD1 is a possible D gene (6 bases). For the CDR3, the DNA is TGTGCCAGCAGTCCACAGGTGGGGGCGCCCTACGAGCAGTACTTC. Protein: CASSPQVGAPYEQYF.